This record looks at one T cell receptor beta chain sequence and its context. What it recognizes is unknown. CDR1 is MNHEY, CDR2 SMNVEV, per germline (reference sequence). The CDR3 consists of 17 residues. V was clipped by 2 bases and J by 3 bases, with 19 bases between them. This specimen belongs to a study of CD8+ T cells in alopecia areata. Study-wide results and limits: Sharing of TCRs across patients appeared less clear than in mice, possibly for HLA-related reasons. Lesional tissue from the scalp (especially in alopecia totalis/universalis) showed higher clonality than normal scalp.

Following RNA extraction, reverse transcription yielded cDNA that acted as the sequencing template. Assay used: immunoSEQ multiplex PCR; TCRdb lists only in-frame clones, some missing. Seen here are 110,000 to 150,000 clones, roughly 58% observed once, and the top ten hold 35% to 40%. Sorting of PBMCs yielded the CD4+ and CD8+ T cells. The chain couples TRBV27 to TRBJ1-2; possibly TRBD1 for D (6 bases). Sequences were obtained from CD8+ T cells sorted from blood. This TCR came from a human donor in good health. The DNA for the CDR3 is TGTGCCAGCAGTTTAGTGGCCAGGGGCTCCTGGGACTATGGCTACACCTTC. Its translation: CASSLVARGSWDYGYTF.